The 8 T cell receptor beta chains in this list originate from one sample, sequenced in a study of cytomegalovirus exposure and HLA in healthy donors. The PCR made use of 60 Vbeta and 13 Jbeta primers. TCRdb's table, derived via immunoSEQ multiplex PCR, lists solely in-frame clones and lacks some. This sample carries some 130,000 clones, 75% to 80% of them seen once, and the ten largest clones take approximately 1%. Material for sequencing was PBMCs. The origin of the receptors is a male donor in good health and CMV-seronegative.

The chain couples TRBV5-1 to TRBJ1-2; D is perhaps TRBD1 (6 bases). This CDR3 is built from 14 residues. Trimming removed 4 bases at V and 6 bases at J, with 16 bases between. Germline V gives CDR1 SGHRS, CDR2 YFSETQ. CDR3 protein: CASSLAGAWDGYTF. As DNA, the CDR3 is TGCGCCAGCAGCCTCGCAGGGGCGTGGGATGGCTACACCTTC.

V and J are TRBV4-3 and TRBJ2-1; TRBD2 matches at 9 bases. Germline V lookup: CDR1 LGHNA, CDR2 YSLEER. The CDR3 runs to 20 residues. Trimming took 0 bases from V and 4 from J; bases not matched to a gene: 16. CDR3 in amino acids: CASSQEGGLASLLGYNEQFF. CDR3 nucleotides: TGCGCCAGCAGCCAAGAAGGAGGACTAGCGTCTCTCTTGGGATACAATGAGCAGTTCTTC.

The chain carries TRBV27 and TRBJ2-5; D perhaps matches TRBD2 (6 bases). Trimming removed 5 bases at V and 4 bases at J, with 11 bases between. CDR1 MNHEY and CDR2 SMNVEV come from the germline V gene (reference sequence). The CDR3 contains 13 residues. CDR3 sequence reads: CASSPWRAETQYF. CDR3 DNA: TGTGCCAGCAGTCCTTGGAGGGCAGAGACCCAGTACTTC.

This clone was found once. This chain links TRBV5-4 with TRBJ2-4, with a weak D call TRBD2 (5 bases). Germline-derived CDR1 and CDR2 are SGHNT and YYREEE (reference sequence). V lost 4 bases to trimming and J lost 1 base, with 15 bases between them. The CDR3 has 16 amino acids. As DNA, the CDR3 is TGTGCCAGCAGCGAATCTAAAAGGGAGGCCAAAAACATTCAGTACTTC. Residues: CASSESKREAKNIQYF.

This clone was counted a single time. This chain uses TRBV7-9 with TRBJ2-2; possibly TRBD2 for D (6 bases). CDR3 length equals 17 residues. Germline CDR1 and CDR2: SEHNR and FQNEAQ (reference sequence). Trimming cost V 1 base and J 0 bases, with 12 bases left between them. In nucleotides, the CDR3 is TGTGCCAGCAGCTTAGATCGGCTAGCGACGAACACCGGGGAGCTGTTTTTT. This sequence encodes CASSLDRLATNTGELFF.

The V and J genes are TRBV16 and TRBJ2-7; D is possibly TRBD1 (6 bases). Per the germline V gene, CDR1 is KGHSY and CDR2 is FQNENV. This CDR3 spans 14 amino acids. V shed 2 bases and J shed 4 bases, with 12 bases lying between them. The CDR3 reads CASSQTGYPYEQYF. CDR3 coding DNA: TGTGCCAGCAGCCAAACAGGGTACCCGTACGAGCAGTACTTC.

This chain joins TRBV4-3 and TRBJ2-1, with a possible D match to TRBD1 (6 bases). The CDR3 length is 13 residues. Trimming pared 1 base from V and 10 bases from J, leaving 11 bases between. CDR1 LGHNA and CDR2 YSLEER come from the germline V gene. The CDR3 nucleotides read TGCGCCAGCAGCCAAGGGGTCGGACAGGAGCAGTTCTTC. Translating gives CASSQGVGQEQFF.

For the CDR3, the DNA is TGCAGCGGGGGTCCGGGGATCTATGGCTACACCTTC. It is translated as CSGGPGIYGYTF. The chain recombines TRBV29-1 with TRBJ1-2; D is ambiguous. The germline V and J ends were trimmed by 7 bases and 4 bases, with 13 bases remaining between them. In germline, CDR1 is SQVTM, CDR2 ANQGSEA. The CDR3 extends over 12 amino acids.